This T cell receptor beta chain was observed in a study of CD4 T cells in relation to SARS-CoV-2 and coronaviruses. Naive or memory CD4+ cells were cultured 1:1 with T cell-depleted PBMCs plus CEF. J gave up 7 bases and V 1 base, and 9 bases lay outside the gene matches. From germline, CDR1 is SGHTA and CDR2 FQGTGA. The CDR3 length is 16 residues. Produced via immunoSEQ multiplex PCR; TCRdb's table is partial and in-frame only. The data contain about 38,000 clones, around four fifths of them singletons. As regards this clone: Its antigen remains unidentified.

The source material was memory CD4+ T cells from PBMCs, cultured in vitro. The receptor was derived from an adult with COVID-19. The J gene is TRBJ2-2, the V gene TRBV7-3; TRBD1 matches at 7 bases. The CDR3 is CASSLRKGQGVGELFF. The DNA for the CDR3 is TGTGCCAGCAGCTTAAGAAAGGGTCAGGGGGTCGGGGAGCTGTTTTTT.